Listed below are T cell receptor beta chains from one sample, sequenced in a study of cytomegalovirus exposure and HLA in healthy donors. This table comes from immunoSEQ multiplex PCR, and its TCRdb copy is limited to in-frame clones, with some not included. The data hold roughly 96,000 clones, with 60% to 75% observed a single time. The source material was PBMCs. Every receptor here comes from a woman aged 65 to 85 in good health and CMV-seropositive. Each CDR3 is given without its conserved first and last residue. Fields, in order: clone size, CDR3 length, V gene, CDR3 protein. The listing skips clone size in some rows; elsewhere it reads once, few, many or a size class.

>-|13|TRBV5-1
ASSSDGQLNTEAF
>-|11|TRBV18
ASSPASSYEQY
>few|11|TRBV19
ASRSPYQETQY
>-|10|TRBV28
ASSPYNYEQY
>few|12|TRBV18
ASSTSQGPYEQY
>few|14|TRBV7-8
ASSLETSGGADTQY
>-|13|TRBV7-6
ASSLRQPSSYEQY
>few|14|TRBV14
ASSLSTGYSYNEQF
>-|10|TRBV11-2
ASSPTSPRWF
>-|13|TRBV21-1
ASSKGLMGNQPQH
>-|10|TRBV6-5
ASRAYQETQY
>-|11|TRBV9
ASSGRANEKLF
>-|17|TRBV7-9
ASSLGVPGGVAVQETQY
>-|14|TRBV6-4
ASSALAGAPTGELF
>-|13|TRBV7-9
ASSPGGSEIGELF
>-|12|TRBV11-2
ASSSQVLIAEAF
>-|10|TRBV5-1
ASSLDLSEAF
>-|12|TRBV11-2
ASSRGAGGNEQF